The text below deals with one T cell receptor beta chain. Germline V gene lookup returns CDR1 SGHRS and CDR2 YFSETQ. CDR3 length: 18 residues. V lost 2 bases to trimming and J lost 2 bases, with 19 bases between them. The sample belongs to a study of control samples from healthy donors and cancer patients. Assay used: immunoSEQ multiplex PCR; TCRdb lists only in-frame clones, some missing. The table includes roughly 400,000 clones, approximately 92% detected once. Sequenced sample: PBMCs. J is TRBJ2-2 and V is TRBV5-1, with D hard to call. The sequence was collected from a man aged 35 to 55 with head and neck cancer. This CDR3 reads CASSFFRRSSSNTGELFF. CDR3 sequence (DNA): TGCGCCAGCAGCTTTTTTCGTAGGAGCAGCTCAAACACCGGGGAGCTGTTTTTT.